A selection of T cell receptor beta chains follows, all from one sample in a study of T cell responses to AZD1222 COVID-19 vaccine. The repertoire was sequenced with immunoSEQ multiplex PCR; TCRdb's copy has only in-frame clones and lacks some. The sample lists some 130,000 clones, around 85% seen once, with about 1.5% in the top ten. The sample in question was peripheral blood, obtained on day 0 of AZD1222 vaccination. The receptor set was obtained from an adult in good health. The CDR3 runs from the conserved cysteine through the conserved F or W. D genes are given only for firm matches. Only part of the rows carry a size: once, few, many, or a class if the clone is expanded.

size	V	J	D	DNA	CDR3
NA	TRBV7-3	TRBJ2-3	NA	TGTGCCAGCAGTCGGTGGGTGACAGATACGCAGTATTTT	CASSRWVTDTQYF
NA	TRBV11-2	TRBJ1-1	TRBD1	TGTGCCAGCAGCTTGCTGGACAGGGGGAACACTGAAGCTTTCTTT	CASSLLDRGNTEAFF
NA	TRBV6-6	TRBJ1-1	NA	TGTGCCAGCAGTTTACACCAGGAATTAGAAGCTTTCTTT	CASSLHQELEAFF
NA	TRBV6-5	TRBJ2-7	NA	TGTGCCAGCGGAGGAACACTAGTCCCCTACGAGCAGTACTTC	CASGGTLVPYEQYF
once	TRBV28	TRBJ1-4	NA	TGTGCCAGCAGCCCTCCCGGGACCCAAAGGGAAAAACTGTTTTTT	CASSPPGTQREKLFF
once	TRBV18	TRBJ1-5	NA	TGTGCCAGCTCACCAAAGGGGCGGACCGATAGCAATCAGCCCCAGCATTTT	CASSPKGRTDSNQPQHF
once	TRBV19	TRBJ1-5	TRBD1	TGTGCCAGTAGCCAAGACAGGGATCAGCCTCAGCATTTT	CASSQDRDQPQHF
NA	TRBV10-2	TRBJ1-2	TRBD1	TGCGCCAGCAGGGAGACAGGGGCTAACTATGGCTACACCTTC	CASRETGANYGYTF
NA	TRBV24-1	TRBJ1-4	TRBD1	TGTGCCACCAGTGCGGGACAGGGACTCTCAACTAATGAAAAACTGTTTTTT	CATSAGQGLSTNEKLFF
NA	TRBV18	TRBJ1-3	NA	TGTGCCAGCTCACCACGGACCAAGGCTGGAAACACCATATATTTT	CASSPRTKAGNTIYF
NA	TRBV4-2	TRBJ2-2	TRBD2	TGTGCCAGCAGCCAAGCGGCTAGCGGGAGGGCCGTGAACACCGGGGAGCTGTTTTTT	CASSQAASGRAVNTGELFF
NA	TRBV6-5	TRBJ1-2	NA	TGTGCCAGCAGTTACGGGGCCCCCGGCTACACCTTC	CASSYGAPGYTF
NA	TRBV15	TRBJ1-4	NA	TGTGCCACCAGCAGAGGTTCGGGGGACTCTAATGAAAAACTGTTTTTT	CATSRGSGDSNEKLFF
NA	TRBV19	TRBJ1-5	TRBD1	TGTGCCAGTAGGAGACTTGGGACAGGGGGCGACCAGCCCCAGCATTTT	CASRRLGTGGDQPQHF
NA	TRBV4-2	TRBJ1-1	NA	TGTGCCAGCGCCCCGGACTTCTCGAACACTGAAGCTTTCTTT	CASAPDFSNTEAFF
NA	TRBV19	TRBJ1-4	NA	TGTGCCAGTAGTATAGGGGGAGCCGCTAATGAAAAACTGTTTTTT	CASSIGGAANEKLFF
NA	TRBV18	TRBJ2-1	TRBD1	TGTGCCAGCTCATCAGGACAGGTACCCTACAATGAGCAGTTCTTC	CASSSGQVPYNEQFF
NA	TRBV5-6	TRBJ2-3	TRBD2	TGTGCCAGCAGCCCTCTACTAGCGGGAGAGGACACGCAGTATTTT	CASSPLLAGEDTQYF
few	TRBV4-3	TRBJ1-3	TRBD1	TGCGCCAGCAGCCCGACAGGGGGCGCAGGAAACACCATATATTTT	CASSPTGGAGNTIYF
NA	TRBV7-9	TRBJ2-1	NA	TGTGCCAGCAGCCCACAGGGTGAGCAGTTCTTC	CASSPQGEQFF
NA	TRBV12-3/TRBV12-4	TRBJ2-3	TRBD2	TGTGCCAATCAAGCGGGAGGCACAGATACGCAGTATTTT	CANQAGGTDTQYF
NA	TRBV2	TRBJ2-5	TRBD2	TGTGCCAGCTCCACCTCACTAGCGGGAGATGACGGGAAGGAGACCCAGTACTTC	CASSTSLAGDDGKETQYF
NA	TRBV7-8	TRBJ2-1	NA	TGTGCCAGCAGCTTAGGTTCTAGTAGCACCAATGAGCAGTTCTTC	CASSLGSSSTNEQFF
NA	TRBV6-5	TRBJ1-2	NA	TGTGCCAGCAGCCCATCAGGGTCTAACTATGGCTACACCTTC	CASSPSGSNYGYTF
NA	TRBV29-1	TRBJ2-1	NA	TGCAGCGTTAAAATAGCTCCGAGCTCCTACAATGAGCAGTTCTTC	CSVKIAPSSYNEQFF
NA	TRBV5-1	TRBJ1-6	NA	TGCGCCAGCAGCTTCCTGGACGGCCTGGGTAATTCACCCCTCCACTTT	CASSFLDGLGNSPLHF
NA	TRBV11-2	TRBJ1-1	TRBD1	TGTGCCAGCAGCTTAGAGCGGACAGGGAACACTGAAGCTTTCTTT	CASSLERTGNTEAFF
NA	TRBV5-6	TRBJ1-1	NA	TGTGCCAGCAGCATTAGCGTATATTCCGGGGGTCAAGGCACTGAAGCTTTCTTT	CASSISVYSGGQGTEAFF
NA	TRBV25-1	TRBJ1-5	NA	TGTGCCAGCAGACAGGGCAATCAGCCCCAGCATTTT	CASRQGNQPQHF
NA	TRBV5-1	TRBJ2-1	NA	TGCGCCAGCAGCTTAGTGGGAGTAGAGGATGAGCAGTTCTTC	CASSLVGVEDEQFF
NA	TRBV2	TRBJ1-3	NA	TGTGCCAGCAGTCCCCTCGCTGGGGGATCCTCTGGAAACACCATATATTTT	CASSPLAGGSSGNTIYF
NA	TRBV18	TRBJ1-1	NA	TGTGCCAGCTCACCAGATGGTTTAGGCACTGAAGCTTTCTTT	CASSPDGLGTEAFF